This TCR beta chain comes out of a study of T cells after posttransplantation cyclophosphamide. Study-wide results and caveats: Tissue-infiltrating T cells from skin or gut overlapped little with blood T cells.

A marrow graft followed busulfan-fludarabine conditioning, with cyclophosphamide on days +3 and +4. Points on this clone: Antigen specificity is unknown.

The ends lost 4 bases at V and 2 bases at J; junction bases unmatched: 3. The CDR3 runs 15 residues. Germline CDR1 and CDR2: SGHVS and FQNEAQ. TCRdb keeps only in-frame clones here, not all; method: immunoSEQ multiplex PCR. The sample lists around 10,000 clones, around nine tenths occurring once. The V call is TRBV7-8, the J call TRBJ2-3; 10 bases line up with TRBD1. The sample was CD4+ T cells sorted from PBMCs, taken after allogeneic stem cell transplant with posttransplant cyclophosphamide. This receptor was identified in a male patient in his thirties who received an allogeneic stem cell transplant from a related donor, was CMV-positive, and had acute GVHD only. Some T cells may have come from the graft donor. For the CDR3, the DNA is TGTGCCAGCAGCTCGGGACAGGGGATCACAGATACGCAGTATTTT. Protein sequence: CASSSGQGITDTQYF.